A selection of T cell receptor beta chains follows, all from one sample in a study of blood T cell repertoires in COVID-19. Generated by immunoSEQ multiplex PCR, the TCRdb table keeps only in-frame clones and is missing some. The table records about 190,000 clones, less than 85% of them present only once. The sample was peripheral blood. Receptors were obtained from a woman aged 50 to 65 with acute or convalescent COVID-19. Both conserved end residues are part of each CDR3.

TRBV10-3 CAIGVENTEAFF
TRBV19 CASSIERRESEAFF
TRBV7-8 CASSLAGVSYGYTF
TRBV11-3 CASSTGVAYSTDTQYF
TRBV27 CASSLVRDRGNSPLHF
TRBV5-6 CASSLASSYGYTF
TRBV9 CASSAQGGGPLHF
TRBV14 CASSRLPGTSGSTDTQYF
TRBV9 CASSVDQGGAAEKLFF
TRBV28 CASSNSGASSYEQYF
TRBV18 CASSPDRGFAYEQYF
TRBV4-3 CASSQETGGLYEQYF
TRBV11-3 CASSLYTGQGYTGELFF
TRBV6-1 CASSVAPGLAGGPGYEQYF
TRBV29-1 CSAESPRSPRFF
TRBV2 CASSPTGTTDAFF
TRBV18 CASSGRPQGAYEQYF
TRBV9 CASSPGTGGNYGYTF
TRBV9 CASSVGGSYTGELFF
TRBV24-1 CATSVAGPQETQYF
TRBV9 CASSGQGAGYTF
TRBV28 CASSPSGTGGEDEQYF
TRBV7-8 CASSFQRDSYEQYF
TRBV30 CAWSADRGFVEQFF
TRBV9 CAVTGLAINEQFF
TRBV18 CASSPRQGESDTQYF
TRBV19 CASSITPSGRQHEQYF
TRBV4-3 CASSQDRGGRRVNEQFF
TRBV5-1 CASSLDRVQRSYNEQFF